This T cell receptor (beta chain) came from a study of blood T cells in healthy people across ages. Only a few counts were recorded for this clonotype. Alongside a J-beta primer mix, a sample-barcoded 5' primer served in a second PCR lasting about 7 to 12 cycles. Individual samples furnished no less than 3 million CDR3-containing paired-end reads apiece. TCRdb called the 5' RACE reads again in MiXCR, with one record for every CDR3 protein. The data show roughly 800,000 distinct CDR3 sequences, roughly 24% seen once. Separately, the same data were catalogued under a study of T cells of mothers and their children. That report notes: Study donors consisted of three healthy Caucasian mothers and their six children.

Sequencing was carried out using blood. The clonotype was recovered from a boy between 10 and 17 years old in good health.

The CDR3 nucleotides are TGTGCCAGCAGTTATCCTAGCGGGGCACACAATGAGCAGTTCTTC. It encodes CASSYPSGAHNEQFF. This sequence joins TRBV12-3 or TRBV12-4 and TRBJ2-5; 9 bases are shared with TRBD2. Gene TRBJ2-1 matches the end of the DNA better, so the J call may be wrong. The CDR3 runs to 15 residues.